The 16 T cell receptor beta chains below all came from one sample that was sequenced in a study of T cell repertoires in aging, cancer and after chemotherapy. Amplification of TCR beta used genomic DNA extracted from peripheral blood. Rearranged V-D-J TRB sequences were amplified with a mixed TRB-A/B primer pool. TCRdb re-analysed the multiplex PCR reads in MiXCR, keeping a single row per CDR3 protein. The table has 2,000 to 2,500 distinct CDR3 sequences, around 28% seen once. Sequencing used blood. The receptors stem from a human donor with a solid tumor.

This clonotype was observed a few times. The chain recombines TRBV7-2 with TRBJ2-7; 14 bases map to TRBD2. Germline CDR1 reads SGHTA; CDR2 reads FQGNSA. The CDR3 contains 15 residues. With V trimmed by 5 bases and J by 4 bases, 4 bases remained unmatched. The CDR3 sequence: CASSAGTSGSYEQYV. The CDR3 nucleotides are TGTGCCAGCAGCGCAGGGACTAGCGGGAGTTACGAGCAGTACGTC.

This chain uses TRBV11-2 with TRBJ2-1, with D perhaps assigned TRBD1 or TRBD2 (5 bases each). The V gene lost 5 bases and the J gene lost 7 bases, with 21 bases spanning the gap. The V gene's germline CDR1 is SGHAT and CDR2 FQNNGV. This CDR3 has 16 amino acids. The CDR3 coding sequence is TGTGCCAGCAGCCACCGCCGGGACCTCTCAGGAAATGAGCAGTTCTTC. Translation gives CASSHRRDLSGNEQFF.

V usage is TRBV20-1 and J usage is TRBJ1-1; possible D gene TRBD1, 6 bases. CDR1 and CDR2 from the germline V gene are DFQATT and SNEGSKA (reference sequence). V was pared by 6 bases and J by 6 bases, with 20 bases between. This CDR3 has 14 residues. In DNA, the CDR3 is TGCAGTGCACTACCGGGACACAGGCCCCCTGAAGCTTTCTTT. It is translated as CSALPGHRPPEAFF.

The chain carries TRBV27 and TRBJ1-1, with D uncertain. Trimming took off 2 bases at V and 1 base at J, with 11 bases between the two ends. This CDR3 comprises 15 residues. Germline V CDR1 and CDR2: MNHEY, SMNVEV (reference sequence). CDR3 bases: TGTGCCAGCAGTTTAGGAGGCCTCGGGAACACTGAAGCTTTCTTT. This translates into CASSLGGLGNTEAFF.

This clonotype qualifies as medium-sized. This chain links TRBV18 with TRBJ2-7, with 10 bases aligning to TRBD2. CDR1 and CDR2 (germline): KGHSH, LQKENI. This CDR3 spans 14 amino acids. With 4 bases clipped from V and 5 bases from J, the junction kept 5 bases outside the gene matches. CDR3 sequence: CASSQAGGSHEQYV. The CDR3 coding sequence is TGTGCCAGCTCACAAGCGGGGGGGTCCCACGAGCAGTACGTC.

This clonotype is categorized as large. The rearrangement joins TRBV29-1 to TRBJ2-2; 11 positions agree with TRBD1. V lost 6 bases, J lost 5 bases, and 5 bases stayed unmatched. The CDR3 spans 14 residues. CDR1 and CDR2 from the germline V gene are SQVTM and ANQGSEA. The CDR3 reads CSVRTGGATGELFF. The DNA of the CDR3 is TGCAGCGTCCGGACAGGGGGCGCGACCGGGGAGCTGTTTTTT.

The V call is TRBV4-3, the J call TRBJ2-3; D remains unclear. The V and J ends lost 1 base and 1 base respectively, with 6 bases between them. Germline V lookup: CDR1 LGHNA, CDR2 YSLEER. The CDR3 covers 14 residues. Written as DNA, the CDR3 is TGCGCCAGCAGCCAAGTGGGCGGCACAGATACGCAGTATTTT. This codes for CASSQVGGTDTQYF.

The chain employs TRBV19 and TRBJ2-5; 16 nucleotides line up with TRBD2. Trimming cost V 3 bases and J 4 bases; bases outside gene matches: 2. The CDR3 covers 16 residues. CDR1 is LNHDA, CDR2 SQIVND, per germline (reference sequence). The CDR3 is CASSMGTSGRGETQYF. CDR3 coding DNA: TGTGCCAGTAGTATGGGGACTAGCGGGAGGGGAGAGACCCAGTACTTC.

In regard to this clonotype: This may be a read error, as it is one base from a much larger clone. The chain uses TRBV6-5 and TRBJ2-1; TRBD2 matches 7 bases. Germline CDR1 MNHEY, CDR2 SVGAGI. The CDR3 loop spans 13 amino acids. V shed 10 bases and J 6 bases; nucleotides not matched to a gene: 9. The CDR3 nucleotides read TGTGCCAACGGACGGGGGGAAGCCAATGAGCAGTTCTTC. It codes for CANGRGEANEQFF.

The genes are TRBV5-6 and TRBJ2-3, with D perhaps matching TRBD1 (5 bases). CDR1 and CDR2 from the germline V gene are SGHDT and YYEEEE. The CDR3 consists of 14 residues. Trimming shortened V by 4 bases and J by 8 bases, and 17 bases separated the two germline ends. The CDR3 DNA reads as TGTGCCAGCAGCCAAGCGAACCAGGGTTTTACGCAGTATTTT. Translating gives CASSQANQGFTQYF.

This clonotype is labeled large. The chain combines TRBV30 with TRBJ2-5; tentatively, D is TRBD1 or TRBD2 (5 bases each). Trimming stripped 4 bases from V and 5 bases from J, with 17 bases between. The CDR3 is 14 amino acids. Germline CDR1 GTSNPN, CDR2 SVGIG (reference sequence). This CDR3 is CAWNEGPPWETQYF. As DNA, the CDR3 is TGTGCCTGGAATGAGGGGCCCCCCTGGGAGACCCAGTACTTC.

The V call is TRBV20-1, the J call TRBJ2-1; tentative D call: TRBD2 (6 bases). The germline CDR1 and CDR2 sequences are DFQATT and SNEGSKA (reference sequence). The V end lost 4 bases, the J end lost 2 bases, and 18 bases lay between the germline ends. CDR3 length: 16 amino acids. The CDR3, as DNA: TGCAGTGCTAACGGGGACTTGAGAGCGGCCTACAATGAGCAGTTCTTC. Protein product: CSANGDLRAAYNEQFF.

The gene calls are TRBV12-3 or TRBV12-4 and TRBJ1-2; TRBD1 matches at 9 bases. The CDR3 is made up of 15 amino acids. The V and J ends lost 7 bases and 6 bases, in that order; junction bases with no gene match: 12. The CDR3 protein is CASTWTGAGKNGYTF. Written as DNA, the CDR3 is TGTGCCAGCACATGGACAGGGGCTGGGAAAAATGGCTACACCTTC.

V gene TRBV5-1 combines with J gene TRBJ2-1; D is unclear. The CDR3 is 14 residues long. Germline CDR1 SGHRS, CDR2 YFSETQ. The ends were cut back, 0 bases at V and 8 bases at J, with 12 bases in the middle. In DNA, the CDR3 is TGCGCCAGCAGCTTGGGACTCCCCGCCGATGAGCAGTTCTTC. Its translation is CASSLGLPADEQFF.

The chain is built from TRBV28 and TRBJ2-2; TRBD2 matches at 7 bases. Trimming at V came to 10 bases and at J to 8 bases, leaving 16 bases not matched to a gene. CDR3 length equals 15 residues. Germline loops: CDR1 MDHEN, CDR2 SYDVKM. CDR3 amino acids: CATTLLGGVLGELFF. The CDR3 DNA reads as TGTGCCACCACCCTTTTGGGAGGGGTATTGGGGGAGCTGTTTTTT.

This clonotype was counted only a few times. The chain couples TRBV20-1 to TRBJ2-7; TRBD1 might be the D (5 bases). The CDR3 spans 13 residues. V lost 6 bases, J lost 4 bases, and 16 bases lay in between. In germline, CDR1 is DFQATT, CDR2 SNEGSKA (reference sequence). The CDR3 loop is CSASRQGMYEQYF. CDR3 coding DNA: TGCAGTGCCAGTCGGCAGGGTATGTACGAGCAGTACTTC.